These 9 T cell receptor beta chains share one sample of origin, sequenced in a study of T cell repertoires in cytomegalovirus infection. Antigens of these TCRs are unknown. One entry per CDR3 protein, called by TCRdb with MiXCR from the reads. The profile shows a few hundred thousand distinct CDR3 sequences, 25% of them singletons. The material was cultured PBMCs, obtained from culture after CMV antigen stimulation. Every receptor here comes from a human donor in good health (CMV status not recorded). Some clones in this sample may be carry-over from other donors' samples.

The V call is TRBV20-1, the J call TRBJ2-6; TRBD1 is a possible D gene (5 bases). The CDR3 runs to 14 residues. V lost 6 bases, J lost 0 bases, and 9 bases lay in between. CDR1 is DFQATT and CDR2 is SNEGSKA in the germline V gene (reference sequence). The CDR3 loop reads CSAYRISGANVLTF. In DNA form, the CDR3 reads TGCAGTGCCTACAGGATCTCTGGGGCCAACGTCCTGACTTTC.

Details on this clonotype: Just one base apart from a much larger clone, this may be a read error. The CDR3 coding sequence is TGTGCCAGCAGCTTTGGATTAGCGGTAGACCCTACCCACTTC. Its translation: CASSFGLAVDPTHF. This chain joins TRBV7-2 and TRBJ2-5, with D possibly TRBD2 on 6 matching bases. The CDR3 consists of 14 residues. Germline lookup yields CDR1 SGHTA and CDR2 FQGNSA.

This clonotype was seen at least ten times. The chain links TRBV7-2 to TRBJ1-1; 9 bases fit TRBD1. CDR3 length: 13 residues. The germline gives CDR1 SGHTA, CDR2 FQGNSA. With V trimmed by 8 bases and J by 3 bases, 4 bases remained unmatched. DNA for the CDR3: TGTGCCAGCTGCCGACAGGGGGACACTGAAGCTTTCTTT. Translating it yields CASCRQGDTEAFF. Variable domain in full (rest from reference TRBV7-2 and TRBJ1-1): GAGVSQSPSNKVTEKGKDVELRCDPISGHTALYWYRQSLGQGLEFLIYFQGNSAPDKSGLPSDRFSAERTGGSVSTLTIQRTQQEDSAVYLCASCRQGDTEAFFGQGTRLTVV.

The V gene is TRBV7-2, the J gene TRBJ2-1; 9 nucleotides align to TRBD2. Trimming cost V 2 bases and J 8 bases; bases outside gene matches: 7. Germline V gives CDR1 SGHTA, CDR2 FQGNSA. This CDR3 comprises 15 residues. The CDR3 reads CASSLKAGGNDEQFF. In DNA, the CDR3 is TGTGCCAGCAGCTTAAAAGCGGGAGGTAACGATGAGCAGTTCTTC.

The rearrangement joins TRBV19 to TRBJ2-1; maybe TRBD1 (7 bases). V was trimmed by 5 bases and J by 3 bases, leaving 20 bases between them. The V gene's germline CDR1 is LNHDA and CDR2 SQIVND (reference sequence). The CDR3 is 17 residues long. The CDR3 region is CASSLANWQGGYNEQFF. As DNA, the CDR3 is TGTGCCAGTAGTCTTGCGAATTGGCAGGGGGGCTACAATGAGCAGTTCTTC.

The V call is TRBV3-1, the J call TRBJ2-2; the match to TRBD1 covers 7 bases. This CDR3 contains 14 residues. The V gene's germline CDR1 is LGHDT and CDR2 YNNKEL (reference sequence). Losses at the gene ends were 10 bases for V and 2 bases for J; bases not matched to a gene: 7. The CDR3 protein is CATFDRDNTGELFF. The CDR3 nucleotides read TGTGCCACTTTTGACAGGGACAACACCGGGGAGCTGTTTTTT.

The chain has TRBV27 and TRBJ2-1; D tentatively fits TRBD1 or TRBD2 (5 bases each). Between the trimmed V and J ends, which lost 1 base and 1 base, there was a span of 23 bases. CDR1 is MNHEY, CDR2 SMNVEV, per germline (reference sequence). The CDR3 is 20 amino acids. The CDR3 DNA follows: TGTGCCAGCAGTTTATTTAGACGGGACCTCCGGAGAGGGTCCTACAATGAGCAGTTCTTC. It codes for CASSLFRRDLRRGSYNEQFF.

This clonotype has ten or more counts. The gene calls are TRBV7-9 and TRBJ1-2; TRBD1 is a possible D gene (6 bases). Trimming took off 4 bases at V and 2 bases at J, with 17 bases between the two ends. Per the germline V gene, CDR1 is SEHNR and CDR2 is FQNEAQ (reference sequence). This CDR3 has 16 residues. The CDR3 is CASSSLDRLRNYGYTF. DNA of the CDR3: TGTGCCAGCAGCTCCCTAGACAGGCTCCGAAACTATGGCTACACCTTC.

The chain uses TRBV7-3 and TRBJ2-3; maybe TRBD2 (5 bases). CDR3 length: 13 residues. V was cut by 4 bases and J by 1 base, with 6 bases left in between. The germline CDR1 and CDR2 sequences are SGHTA and FQGTGA. The CDR3 bases are TGTGCCAGCAGCTGGCGGGGCACAGATACGCAGTATTTT. Protein: CASSWRGTDTQYF.